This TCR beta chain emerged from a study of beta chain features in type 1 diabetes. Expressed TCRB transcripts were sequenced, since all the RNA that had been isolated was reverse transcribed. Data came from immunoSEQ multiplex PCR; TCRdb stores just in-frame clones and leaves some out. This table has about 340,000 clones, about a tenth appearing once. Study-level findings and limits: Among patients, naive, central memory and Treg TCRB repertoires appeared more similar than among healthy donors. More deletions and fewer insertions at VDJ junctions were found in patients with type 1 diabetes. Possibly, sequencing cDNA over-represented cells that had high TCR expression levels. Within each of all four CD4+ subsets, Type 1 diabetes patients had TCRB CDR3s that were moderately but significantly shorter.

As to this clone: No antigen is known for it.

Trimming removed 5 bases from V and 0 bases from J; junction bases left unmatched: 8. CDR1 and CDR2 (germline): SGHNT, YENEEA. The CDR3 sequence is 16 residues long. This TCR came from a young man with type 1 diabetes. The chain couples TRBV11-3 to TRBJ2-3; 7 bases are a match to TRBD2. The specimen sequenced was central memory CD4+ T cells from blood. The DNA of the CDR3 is TGTGCCAGCAGCAGTGGCGGGGGACGCAGCACAGATACGCAGTATTTT. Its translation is CASSSGGGRSTDTQYF. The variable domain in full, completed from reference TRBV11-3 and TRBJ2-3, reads EAGVVQSPRYKIIEKKQPVAFWCNPISGHNTLYWYLQNLGQGPELLIRYENEEAVDDSQLPKDRFSAERLKGVDSTLKIQPAELGDSAVYLCASSSGGGRSTDTQYFGPGTRLTVL.